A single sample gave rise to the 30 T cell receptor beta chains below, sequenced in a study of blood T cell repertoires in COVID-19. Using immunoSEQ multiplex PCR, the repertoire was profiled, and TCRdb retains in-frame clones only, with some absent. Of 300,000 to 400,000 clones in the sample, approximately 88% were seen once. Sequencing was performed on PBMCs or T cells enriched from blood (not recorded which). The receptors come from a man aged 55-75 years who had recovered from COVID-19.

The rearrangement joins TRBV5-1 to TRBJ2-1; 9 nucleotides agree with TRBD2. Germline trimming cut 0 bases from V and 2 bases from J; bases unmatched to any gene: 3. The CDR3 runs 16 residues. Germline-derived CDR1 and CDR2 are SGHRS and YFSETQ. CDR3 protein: CASSLEGTSPYNEQFF. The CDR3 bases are TGCGCCAGCAGCTTGGAGGGGACTAGCCCCTACAATGAGCAGTTCTTC.

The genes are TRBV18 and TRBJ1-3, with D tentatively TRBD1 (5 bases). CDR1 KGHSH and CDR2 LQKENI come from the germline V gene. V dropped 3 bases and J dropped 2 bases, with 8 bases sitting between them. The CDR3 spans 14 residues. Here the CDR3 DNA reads TGTGCCAGCTCACCCCAGGGTACTGGAAACACCATATATTTT. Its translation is CASSPQGTGNTIYF.

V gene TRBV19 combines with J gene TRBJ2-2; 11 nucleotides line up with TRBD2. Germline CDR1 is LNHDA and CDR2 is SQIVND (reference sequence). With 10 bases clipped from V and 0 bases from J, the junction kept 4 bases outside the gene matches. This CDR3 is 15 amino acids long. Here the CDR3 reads CATEGLAANTGELFF. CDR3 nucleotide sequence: TGTGCCACCGAGGGACTAGCGGCGAACACCGGGGAGCTGTTTTTT.

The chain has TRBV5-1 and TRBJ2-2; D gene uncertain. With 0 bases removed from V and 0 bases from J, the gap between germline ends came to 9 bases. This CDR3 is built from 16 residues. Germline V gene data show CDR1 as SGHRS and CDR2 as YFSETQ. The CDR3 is CASSLVSVANTGELFF. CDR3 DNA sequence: TGCGCCAGCAGCTTGGTGTCAGTCGCGAACACCGGGGAGCTGTTTTTT.

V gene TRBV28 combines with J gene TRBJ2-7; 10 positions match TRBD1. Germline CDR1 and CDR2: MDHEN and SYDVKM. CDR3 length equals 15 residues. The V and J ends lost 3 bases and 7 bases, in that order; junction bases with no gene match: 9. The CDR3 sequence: CASSLSTGGDWEQYF. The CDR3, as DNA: TGTGCCAGCAGTTTGTCGACAGGGGGCGACTGGGAGCAGTACTTC. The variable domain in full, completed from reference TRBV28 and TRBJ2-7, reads DVKVTQSSRYLVKRTGEKVFLECVQDMDHENMFWYRQDPGLGLRLIYFSYDVKMKEKGDIPEGYSVSREKKERFSLILESASTNQTSMYLCASSLSTGGDWEQYFGPGTRLTVT.

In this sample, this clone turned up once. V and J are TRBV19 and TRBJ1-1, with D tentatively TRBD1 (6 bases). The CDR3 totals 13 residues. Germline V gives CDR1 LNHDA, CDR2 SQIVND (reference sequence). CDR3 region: CGSGQSRDTEAFF. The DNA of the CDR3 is TGTGGTTCGGGACAATCGAGAGACACTGAAGCTTTCTTT.

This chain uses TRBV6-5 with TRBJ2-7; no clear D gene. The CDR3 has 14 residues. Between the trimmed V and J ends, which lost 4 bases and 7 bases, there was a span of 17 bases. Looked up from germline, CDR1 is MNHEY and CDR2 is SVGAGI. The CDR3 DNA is TGTGCCAGCAGTTCCTCCTCTAGAGTTGGTGAGCAGTACTTC. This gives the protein CASSSSSRVGEQYF.

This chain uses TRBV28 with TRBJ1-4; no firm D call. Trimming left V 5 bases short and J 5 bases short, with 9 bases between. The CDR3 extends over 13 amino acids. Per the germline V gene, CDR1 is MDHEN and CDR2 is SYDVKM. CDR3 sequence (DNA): TGTGCCAGCAGTGGACTGATCAATGAAAAACTGTTTTTT. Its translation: CASSGLINEKLFF. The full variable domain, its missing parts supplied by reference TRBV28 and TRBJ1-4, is DVKVTQSSRYLVKRTGEKVFLECVQDMDHENMFWYRQDPGLGLRLIYFSYDVKMKEKGDIPEGYSVSREKKERFSLILESASTNQTSMYLCASSGLINEKLFFGSGTQLSVL.

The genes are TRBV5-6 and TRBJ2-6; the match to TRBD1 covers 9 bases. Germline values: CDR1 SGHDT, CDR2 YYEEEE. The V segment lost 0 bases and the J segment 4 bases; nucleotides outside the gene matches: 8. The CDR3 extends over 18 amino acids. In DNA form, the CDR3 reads TGTGCCAGCAGCTTGGACAGGGGGCTCGCGTCGGGGGCCAACGTCCTGACTTTC. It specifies CASSLDRGLASGANVLTF.

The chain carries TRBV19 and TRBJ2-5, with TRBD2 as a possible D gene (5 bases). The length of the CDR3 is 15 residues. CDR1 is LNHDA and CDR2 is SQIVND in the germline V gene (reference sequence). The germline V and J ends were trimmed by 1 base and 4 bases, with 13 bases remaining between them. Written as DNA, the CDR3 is TGTGCCAGTAGTATAGGAGGGCAGGCGCGAGAGACCCAGTACTTC. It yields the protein CASSIGGQARETQYF.

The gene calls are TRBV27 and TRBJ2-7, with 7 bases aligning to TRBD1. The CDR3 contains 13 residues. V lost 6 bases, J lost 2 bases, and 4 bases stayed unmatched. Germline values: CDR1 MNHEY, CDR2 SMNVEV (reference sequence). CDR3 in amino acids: CASRPGTAYEQYF. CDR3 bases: TGTGCCAGCAGACCCGGGACAGCCTACGAGCAGTACTTC.

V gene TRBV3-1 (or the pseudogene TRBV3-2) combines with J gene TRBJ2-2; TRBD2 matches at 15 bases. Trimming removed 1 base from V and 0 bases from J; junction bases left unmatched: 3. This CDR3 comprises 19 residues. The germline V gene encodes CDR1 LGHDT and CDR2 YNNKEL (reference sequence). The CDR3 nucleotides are TGTGCCAGCAGCCAAGTCGGACTAGCGGGAGGGACGAACACCGGGGAGCTGTTTTTT. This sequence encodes CASSQVGLAGGTNTGELFF.

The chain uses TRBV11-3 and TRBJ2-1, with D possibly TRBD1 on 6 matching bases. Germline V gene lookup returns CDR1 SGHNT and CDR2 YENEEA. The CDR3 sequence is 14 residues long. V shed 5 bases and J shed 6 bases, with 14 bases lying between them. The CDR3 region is CASSPWAGANEQFF. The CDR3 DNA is TGTGCCAGCAGCCCTTGGGCAGGGGCCAATGAGCAGTTCTTC. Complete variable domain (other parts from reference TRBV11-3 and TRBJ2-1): EAGVVQSPRYKIIEKKQPVAFWCNPISGHNTLYWYLQNLGQGPELLIRYENEEAVDDSQLPKDRFSAERLKGVDSTLKIQPAELGDSAVYLCASSPWAGANEQFFGPGTRLTVL.

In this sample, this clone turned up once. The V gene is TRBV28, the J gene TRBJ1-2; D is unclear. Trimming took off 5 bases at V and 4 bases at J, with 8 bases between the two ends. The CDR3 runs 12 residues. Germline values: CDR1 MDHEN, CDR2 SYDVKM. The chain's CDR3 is CASSPSLYGYTF. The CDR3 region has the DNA TGTGCCAGCAGTCCCTCCCTCTATGGCTACACCTTC.

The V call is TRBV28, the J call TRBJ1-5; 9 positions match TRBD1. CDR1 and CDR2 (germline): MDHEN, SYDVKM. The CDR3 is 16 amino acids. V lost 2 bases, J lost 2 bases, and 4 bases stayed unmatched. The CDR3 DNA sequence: TGTGCCAGCAGTTTAATTCGACAGGGGGGCAATCAGCCCCAGCATTTT. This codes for CASSLIRQGGNQPQHF.

Written as DNA, the CDR3 is TGTGCCAGCAGCCAGGGGGCGGCTAGCTCTGGAAACACCATATATTTT. Protein: CASSQGAASSGNTIYF. The V and J genes are TRBV9 and TRBJ1-3; 8 positions match TRBD1. CDR3 length: 16 amino acids. The germline V gene encodes CDR1 SGDLS and CDR2 YYNGEE. After removal of 4 bases from V and 0 bases from J, the junction contained 6 bases not matched to a gene.

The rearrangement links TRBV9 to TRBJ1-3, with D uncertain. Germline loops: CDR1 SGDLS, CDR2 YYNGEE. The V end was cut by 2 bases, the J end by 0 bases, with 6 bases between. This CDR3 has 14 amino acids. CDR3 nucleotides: TGTGCCAGCAGCGTTTTTTACTCTGGAAACACCATATATTTT. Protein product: CASSVFYSGNTIYF.

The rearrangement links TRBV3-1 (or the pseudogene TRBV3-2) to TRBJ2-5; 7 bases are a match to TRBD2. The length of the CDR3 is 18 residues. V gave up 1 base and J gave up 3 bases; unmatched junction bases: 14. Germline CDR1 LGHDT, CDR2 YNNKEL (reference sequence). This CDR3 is CASSQGLAVPWIKETQYF. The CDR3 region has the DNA TGTGCCAGCAGCCAAGGGCTAGCGGTACCCTGGATAAAAGAGACCCAGTACTTC.

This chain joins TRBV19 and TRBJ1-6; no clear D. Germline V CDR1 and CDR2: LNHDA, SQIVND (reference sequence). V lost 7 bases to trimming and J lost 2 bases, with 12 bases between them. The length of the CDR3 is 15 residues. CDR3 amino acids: CASTGGNTYNSPLHF. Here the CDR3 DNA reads TGTGCCAGTACGGGAGGGAATACCTATAATTCACCCCTCCACTTT.

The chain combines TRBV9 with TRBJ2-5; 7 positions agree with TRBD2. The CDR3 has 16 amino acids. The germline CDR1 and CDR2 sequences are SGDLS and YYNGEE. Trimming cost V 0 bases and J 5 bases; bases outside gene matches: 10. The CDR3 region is CASSVVGDGRPETQYF. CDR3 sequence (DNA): TGTGCCAGCAGCGTAGTGGGGGACGGGAGGCCGGAGACCCAGTACTTC. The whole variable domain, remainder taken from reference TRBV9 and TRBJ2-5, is DSGVTQTPKHLITATGQRVTLRCSPRSGDLSVYWYQQSLDQGLQFLIQYYNGEERAKGNILERFSAQQFPDLHSELNLSSLELGDSALYFCASSVVGDGRPETQYFGPGTRLLVL.

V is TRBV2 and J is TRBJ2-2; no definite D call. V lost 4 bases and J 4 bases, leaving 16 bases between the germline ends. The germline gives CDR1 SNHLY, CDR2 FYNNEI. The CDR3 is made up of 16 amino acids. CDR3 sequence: CASSGLRLGGTGELFF. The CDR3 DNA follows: TGTGCCAGCAGTGGCCTAAGACTTGGCGGCACCGGGGAGCTGTTTTTT.

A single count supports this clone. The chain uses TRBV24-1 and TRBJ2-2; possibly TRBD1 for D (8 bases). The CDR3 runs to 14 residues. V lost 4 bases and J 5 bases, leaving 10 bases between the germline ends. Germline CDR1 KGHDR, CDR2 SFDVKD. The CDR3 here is CATSEQGGTGELFF. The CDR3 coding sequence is TGTGCCACCAGTGAACAGGGGGGGACCGGGGAGCTGTTTTTT.

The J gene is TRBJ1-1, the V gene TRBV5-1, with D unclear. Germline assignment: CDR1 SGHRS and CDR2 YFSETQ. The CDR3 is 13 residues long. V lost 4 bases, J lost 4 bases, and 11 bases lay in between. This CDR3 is CASSATGTTEAFF. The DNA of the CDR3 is TGCGCCAGCAGCGCGACGGGAACCACTGAAGCTTTCTTT. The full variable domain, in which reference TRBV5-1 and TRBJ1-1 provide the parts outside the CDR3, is KAGVTQTPRYLIKTRGQQVTLSCSPISGHRSVSWYQQTPGQGLQFLFEYFSETQRNKGNFPGRFSGRQFSNSRSEMNVSTLELGDSALYLCASSATGTTEAFFGQGTRLTVV.

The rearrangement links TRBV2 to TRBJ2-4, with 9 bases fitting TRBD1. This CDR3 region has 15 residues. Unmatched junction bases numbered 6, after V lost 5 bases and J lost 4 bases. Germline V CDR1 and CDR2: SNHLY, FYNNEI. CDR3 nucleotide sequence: TGTGCCAGCAGTTCCGACAGGGGGTTGAAAAACATTCAGTACTTC. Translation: CASSSDRGLKNIQYF.

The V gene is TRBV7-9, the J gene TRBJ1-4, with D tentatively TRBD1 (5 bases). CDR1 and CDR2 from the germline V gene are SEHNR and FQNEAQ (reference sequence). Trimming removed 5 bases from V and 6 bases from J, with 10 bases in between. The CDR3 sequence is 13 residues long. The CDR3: CASSPQGDEKLFF. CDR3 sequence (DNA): TGTGCCAGCAGCCCCCAAGGGGATGAAAAACTGTTTTTT.

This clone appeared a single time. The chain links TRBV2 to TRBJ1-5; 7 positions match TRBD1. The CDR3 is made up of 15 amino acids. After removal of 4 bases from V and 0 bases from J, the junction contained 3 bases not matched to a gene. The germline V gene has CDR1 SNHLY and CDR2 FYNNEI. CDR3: CASSGPGGSNQPQHF. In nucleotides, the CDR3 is TGTGCCAGCAGTGGCCCAGGGGGTAGCAATCAGCCCCAGCATTTT.

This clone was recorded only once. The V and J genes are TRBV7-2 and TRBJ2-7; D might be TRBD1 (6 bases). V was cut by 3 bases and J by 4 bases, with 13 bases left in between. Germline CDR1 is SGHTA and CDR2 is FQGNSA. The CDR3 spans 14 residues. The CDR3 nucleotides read TGTGCCAGCAGCTTTGGCAGGGGCTTTTACGAGCAGTACTTC. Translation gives CASSFGRGFYEQYF.

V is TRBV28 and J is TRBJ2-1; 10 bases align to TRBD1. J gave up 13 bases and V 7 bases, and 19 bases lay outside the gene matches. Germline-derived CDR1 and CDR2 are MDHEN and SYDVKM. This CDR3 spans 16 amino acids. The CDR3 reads CASKSGTGTGVSPQFF. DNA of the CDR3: TGTGCCAGCAAAAGCGGAACCGGGACAGGGGTCAGCCCACAGTTCTTC.

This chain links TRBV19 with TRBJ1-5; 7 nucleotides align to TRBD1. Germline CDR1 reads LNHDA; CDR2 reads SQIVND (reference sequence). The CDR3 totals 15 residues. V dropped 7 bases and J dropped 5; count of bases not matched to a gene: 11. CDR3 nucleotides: TGTGCCAGTACCCTTTACAGGGGATCTGATCAGCCCCAGCATTTT. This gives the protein CASTLYRGSDQPQHF.

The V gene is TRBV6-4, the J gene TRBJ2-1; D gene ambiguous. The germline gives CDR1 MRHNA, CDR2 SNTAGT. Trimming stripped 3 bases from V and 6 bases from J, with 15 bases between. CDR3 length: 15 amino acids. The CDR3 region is CASSEIPLVFNEQFF. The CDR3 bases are TGTGCCAGCAGTGAAATTCCCCTAGTTTTCAATGAGCAGTTCTTC.